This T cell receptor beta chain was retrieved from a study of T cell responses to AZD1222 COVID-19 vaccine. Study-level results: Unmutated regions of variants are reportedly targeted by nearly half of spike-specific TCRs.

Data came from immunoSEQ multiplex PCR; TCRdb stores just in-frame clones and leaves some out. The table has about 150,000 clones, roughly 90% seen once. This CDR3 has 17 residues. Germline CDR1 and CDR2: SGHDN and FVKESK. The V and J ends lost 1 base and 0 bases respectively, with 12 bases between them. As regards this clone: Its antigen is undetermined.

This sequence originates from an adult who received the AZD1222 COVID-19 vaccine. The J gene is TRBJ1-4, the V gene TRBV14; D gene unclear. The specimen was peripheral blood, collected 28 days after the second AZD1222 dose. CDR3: CASSQGPGIATNEKLFF. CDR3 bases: TGTGCCAGCAGCCAAGGACCGGGTATTGCAACTAATGAAAAACTGTTTTTT.